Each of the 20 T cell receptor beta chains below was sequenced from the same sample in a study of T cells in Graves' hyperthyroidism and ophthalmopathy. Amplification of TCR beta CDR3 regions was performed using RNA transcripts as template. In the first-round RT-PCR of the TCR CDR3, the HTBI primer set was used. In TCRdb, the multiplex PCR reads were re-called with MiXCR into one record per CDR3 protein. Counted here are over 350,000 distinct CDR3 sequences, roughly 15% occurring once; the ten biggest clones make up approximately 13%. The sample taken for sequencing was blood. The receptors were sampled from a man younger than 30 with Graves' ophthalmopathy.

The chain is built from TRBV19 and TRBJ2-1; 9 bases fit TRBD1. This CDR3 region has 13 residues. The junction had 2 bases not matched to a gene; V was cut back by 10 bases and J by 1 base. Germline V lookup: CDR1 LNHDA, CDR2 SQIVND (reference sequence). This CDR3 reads CAIGTGSYNEQFF. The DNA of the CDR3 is TGTGCCATAGGGACAGGGTCCTACAATGAGCAGTTCTTC.

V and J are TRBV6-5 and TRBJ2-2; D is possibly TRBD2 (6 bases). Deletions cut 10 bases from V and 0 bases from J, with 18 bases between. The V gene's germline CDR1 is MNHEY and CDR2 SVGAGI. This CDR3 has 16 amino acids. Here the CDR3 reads CATQLIAGPNTGELFF. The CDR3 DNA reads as TGTGCCACCCAGTTAATCGCGGGGCCGAACACCGGGGAGCTGTTTTTT.

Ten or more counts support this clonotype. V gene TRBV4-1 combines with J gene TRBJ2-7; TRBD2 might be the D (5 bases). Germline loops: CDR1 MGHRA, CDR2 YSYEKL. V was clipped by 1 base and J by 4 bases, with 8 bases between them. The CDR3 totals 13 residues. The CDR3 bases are TGCGCCAGCAGCCAAGGCTCGGGGTACGAGCAGTACTTC. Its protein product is CASSQGSGYEQYF.

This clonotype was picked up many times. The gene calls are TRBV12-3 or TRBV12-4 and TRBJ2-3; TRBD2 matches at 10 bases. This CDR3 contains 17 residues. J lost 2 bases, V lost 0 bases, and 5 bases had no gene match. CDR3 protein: CASSLASSGGNTDTQYF. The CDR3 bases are TGTGCCAGCAGTTTAGCAAGTAGCGGGGGGAACACAGATACGCAGTATTTT.

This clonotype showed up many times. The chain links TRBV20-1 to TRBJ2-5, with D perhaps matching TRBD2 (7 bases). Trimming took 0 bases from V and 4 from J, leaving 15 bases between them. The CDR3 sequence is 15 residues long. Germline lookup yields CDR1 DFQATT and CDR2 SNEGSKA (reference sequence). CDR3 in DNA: TGCAGTGCTAGAGATTGGGGGGGGGCCTTAGAGACCCAGTACTTC. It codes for CSARDWGGALETQYF.

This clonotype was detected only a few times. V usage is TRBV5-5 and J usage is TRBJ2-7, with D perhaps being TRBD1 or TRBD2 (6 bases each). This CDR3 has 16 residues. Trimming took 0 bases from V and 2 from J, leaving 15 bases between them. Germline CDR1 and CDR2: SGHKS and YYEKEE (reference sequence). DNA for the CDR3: TGTGCCAGCAGCTTGGCCTCCGGGGGCGAGGCCTACGAGCAGTACTTC. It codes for CASSLASGGEAYEQYF.

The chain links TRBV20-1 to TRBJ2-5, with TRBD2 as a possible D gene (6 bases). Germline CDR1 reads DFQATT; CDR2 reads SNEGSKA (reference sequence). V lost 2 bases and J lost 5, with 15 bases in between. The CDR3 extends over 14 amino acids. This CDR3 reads CSARYQAGLETQYF. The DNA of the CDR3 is TGCAGTGCTAGATACCAAGCGGGCTTGGAGACCCAGTACTTC.

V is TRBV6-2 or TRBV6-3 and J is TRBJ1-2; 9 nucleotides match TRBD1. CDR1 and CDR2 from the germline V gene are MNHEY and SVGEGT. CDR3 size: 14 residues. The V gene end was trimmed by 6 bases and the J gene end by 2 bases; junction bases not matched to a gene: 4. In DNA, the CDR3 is TGTGCCAGCAGATCGGGACAGGGCAACTATGGCTACACCTTC. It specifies CASRSGQGNYGYTF.

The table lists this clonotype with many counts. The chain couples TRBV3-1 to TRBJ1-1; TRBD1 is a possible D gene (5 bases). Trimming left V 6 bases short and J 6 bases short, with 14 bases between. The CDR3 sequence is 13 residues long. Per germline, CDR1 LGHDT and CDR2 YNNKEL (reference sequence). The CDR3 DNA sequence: TGTGCCAGCAGACTCACAGGACGGGCTGAAGCTTTCTTT. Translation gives CASRLTGRAEAFF.

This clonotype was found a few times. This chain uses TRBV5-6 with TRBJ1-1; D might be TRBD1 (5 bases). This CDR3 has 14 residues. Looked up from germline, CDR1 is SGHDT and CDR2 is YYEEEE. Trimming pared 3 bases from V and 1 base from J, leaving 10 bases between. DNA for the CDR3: TGTGCCAGCAGCTGGGCCGGGGGGAACACTGAAGCTTTCTTT. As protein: CASSWAGGNTEAFF.

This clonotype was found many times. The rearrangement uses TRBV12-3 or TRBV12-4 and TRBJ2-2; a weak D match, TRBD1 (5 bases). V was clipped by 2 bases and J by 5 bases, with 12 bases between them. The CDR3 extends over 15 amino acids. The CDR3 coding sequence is TGTGCCAGCAGTTTACTTGCAGGGCGGACCGGGGAGCTGTTTTTT. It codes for CASSLLAGRTGELFF.

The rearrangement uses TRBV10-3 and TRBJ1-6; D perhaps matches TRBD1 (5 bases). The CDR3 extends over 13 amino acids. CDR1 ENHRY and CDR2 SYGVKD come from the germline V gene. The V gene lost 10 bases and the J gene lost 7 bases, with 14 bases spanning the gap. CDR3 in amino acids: CATVDSGNSPLHF. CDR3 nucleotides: TGTGCCACCGTCGACAGTGGGAATTCACCCCTCCACTTT.

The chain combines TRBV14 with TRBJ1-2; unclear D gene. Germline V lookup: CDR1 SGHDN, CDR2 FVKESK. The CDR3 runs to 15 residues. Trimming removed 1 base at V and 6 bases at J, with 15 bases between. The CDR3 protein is CASSQGGSGRDGYTF. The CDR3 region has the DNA TGTGCCAGCAGCCAAGGAGGCAGTGGAAGGGATGGCTACACCTTC.

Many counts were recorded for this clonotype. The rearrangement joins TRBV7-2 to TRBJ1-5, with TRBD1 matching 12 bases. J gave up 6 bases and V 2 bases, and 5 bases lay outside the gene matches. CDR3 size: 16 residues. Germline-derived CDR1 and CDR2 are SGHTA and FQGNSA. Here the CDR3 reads CASSLLGTGGVQPQHF. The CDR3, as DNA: TGTGCCAGCAGCTTACTTGGGACAGGGGGCGTTCAGCCCCAGCATTTT.

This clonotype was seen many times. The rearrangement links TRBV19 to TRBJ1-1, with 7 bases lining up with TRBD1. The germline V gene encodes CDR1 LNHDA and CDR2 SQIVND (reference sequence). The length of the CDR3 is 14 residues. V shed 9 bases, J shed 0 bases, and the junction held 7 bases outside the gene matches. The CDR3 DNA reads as TGTGCCAGCAGTGTCGGACAGGTGAACACTGAAGCTTTCTTT. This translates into CASSVGQVNTEAFF.

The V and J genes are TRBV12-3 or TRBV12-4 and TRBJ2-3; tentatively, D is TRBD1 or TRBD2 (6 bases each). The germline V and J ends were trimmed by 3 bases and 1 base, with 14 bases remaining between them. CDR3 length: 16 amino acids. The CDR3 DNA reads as TGTGCCAGCAGTTTCCTAGGCGGGACACGCACAGATACGCAGTATTTT. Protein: CASSFLGGTRTDTQYF.

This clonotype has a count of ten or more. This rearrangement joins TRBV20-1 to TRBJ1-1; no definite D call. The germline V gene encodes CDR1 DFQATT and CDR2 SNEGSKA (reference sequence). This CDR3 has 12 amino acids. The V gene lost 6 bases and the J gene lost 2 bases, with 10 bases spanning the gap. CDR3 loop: CSASSVNTEAFF. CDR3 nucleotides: TGCAGTGCCAGTTCGGTAAACACTGAAGCTTTCTTT.

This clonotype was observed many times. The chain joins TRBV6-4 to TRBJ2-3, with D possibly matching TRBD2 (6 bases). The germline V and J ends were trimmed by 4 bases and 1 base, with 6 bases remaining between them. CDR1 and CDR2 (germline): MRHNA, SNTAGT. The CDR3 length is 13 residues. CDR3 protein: CASSAGGTDTQYF. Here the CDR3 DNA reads TGTGCCAGCAGTGCGGGAGGCACAGATACGCAGTATTTT.

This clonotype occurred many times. CDR3: CASSFTSGKYEQYF. Here the CDR3 DNA reads TGTGCCAGCAGTTTCACTAGCGGGAAATACGAGCAGTACTTC. The chain uses TRBV2 and TRBJ2-7, with 10 positions matching TRBD2. The CDR3 sequence is 14 residues long. The V gene end was trimmed by 5 bases and the J gene end by 4 bases; junction bases not matched to a gene: 5. Germline V gene data show CDR1 as SNHLY and CDR2 as FYNNEI. The full variable domain, with the rest looked up from reference TRBV2 and TRBJ2-7, is EPEVTQTPSHQVTQMGQEVILRCVPISNHLYFYWYRQILGQKVEFLVSFYNNEISEKSEIFDDQFSVERPDGSNFTLKIRSTKLEDSAMYFCASSFTSGKYEQYFGPGTRLTVT.

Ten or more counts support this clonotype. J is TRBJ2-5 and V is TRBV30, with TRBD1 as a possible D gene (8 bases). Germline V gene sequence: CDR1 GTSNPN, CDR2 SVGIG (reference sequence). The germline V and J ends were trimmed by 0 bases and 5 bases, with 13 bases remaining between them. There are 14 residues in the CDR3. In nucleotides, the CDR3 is TGTGCCTGGAGTGTAACAGGGGGGGTGGAGACCCAGTACTTC. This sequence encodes CAWSVTGGVETQYF.